A single sample gave rise to the 4 T cell receptor beta chains below, sequenced in a study of shared clonotypes between healthy human individuals. The protocol was immunoSEQ multiplex PCR, while the TCRdb copy is restricted to in-frame clones and leaves out a portion. Here the sample spans 800,000 to 1,200,000 clones, around 82% being singletons. The sample comprised memory CD4+ T cells from PBMCs. Subset described: CD45RA-negative fraction. Every receptor here comes from a man between 18 and 29 years old in good health. Some clones in this sample may be carry-over from other donors' samples.

This clone occurred a few times. The chain recombines TRBV10-3 with TRBJ1-4, with TRBD1 matching over 8 bases. Trimming removed 11 bases from V and 8 bases from J; junction bases left unmatched: 10. Germline assignment: CDR1 ENHRY and CDR2 SYGVKD. CDR3 length: 13 residues. In DNA, the CDR3 is TGTGCCGTCAAAGACAGGGGCGGCGAAAAACTGTTTTTT. Translation gives CAVKDRGGEKLFF.

The chain combines TRBV5-6 with TRBJ1-2, with D unresolved. V lost 1 base and J lost 3, with 13 bases in between. This CDR3 is 15 amino acids long. Germline V gives CDR1 SGHDT, CDR2 YYEEEE. CDR3 nucleotide sequence: TGTGCCAGCAGCTTGTACCCAGTTGGGGACTATGGCTACACCTTC. Protein product: CASSLYPVGDYGYTF. Using reference TRBV5-6 and TRBJ1-2 for the parts outside the CDR3, the full variable domain is DAGVTQSPTHLIKTRGQQVTLRCSPKSGHDTVSWYQQALGQGPQFIFQYYEEEERQRGNFPDRFSGHQFPNYSSELNVNALLLGDSALYLCASSLYPVGDYGYTFGSGTRLTVV.

The gene calls are TRBV11-2 and TRBJ1-4; D gene uncertain. Between the trimmed V and J ends, which lost 0 bases and 8 bases, there was a span of 4 bases. This CDR3 spans 12 amino acids. Germline V gene data show CDR1 as SGHAT and CDR2 as FQNNGV. The CDR3 reads CASSLEREKLFF. Written as DNA, the CDR3 is TGTGCCAGCAGCTTAGAGCGAGAAAAACTGTTTTTT.

This clone appeared a few times. The chain is built from TRBV5-4 and TRBJ2-6; D call uncertain. This CDR3 is built from 18 residues. CDR1 and CDR2 from the germline V gene are SGHNT and YYREEE (reference sequence). V lost 0 bases and J 0 bases, leaving 13 bases between the germline ends. The chain's CDR3 is CASSLAPGSVSGANVLTF. The CDR3 DNA follows: TGTGCCAGCAGCTTGGCCCCGGGCTCCGTCTCTGGGGCCAACGTCCTGACTTTC.